This TCR beta chain derives from a study of T cell changes during pregnancy in multiple sclerosis. Clones were sequenced by immunoSEQ multiplex PCR, and TCRdb holds only the in-frame ones, with some missing. Here the sample spans about 38,000 clones, around 92% being singletons. This CDR3 has 16 residues. The germline CDR1 and CDR2 sequences are SEHNR and FQNEAQ (reference sequence). Trimming removed 5 bases at V and 4 bases at J, with 20 bases between. This specimen consisted of CD8+ T cells from peripheral blood mononuclear cells, obtained after pregnancy. This TCR came from a female donor with multiple sclerosis, enrolled in a pregnancy study. The gene calls are TRBV7-9 and TRBJ2-5; D possibly corresponds to TRBD2 (6 bases). The CDR3 spells CASSKPLGRWTETQYF. In nucleotides, the CDR3 is TGTGCCAGCAGCAAACCCCTCGGGAGATGGACAGAGACCCAGTACTTC.